This TCR beta chain comes out of a study of blood T cell repertoires in COVID-19. With V trimmed by 7 bases and J by 1 base, 5 bases remained unmatched. The CDR3 runs 14 residues. Looked up from germline, CDR1 is SNHLY and CDR2 is FYNNEI. In the authors' methods: The authors estimated nucleated cell counts from reference gene primer amplification. TCRdb keeps only in-frame clones here, not all; method: immunoSEQ multiplex PCR. The V and J calls and clone size were taken over from that table, and D and trimming were inferred from the DNA. The sample holds 120,000 to 150,000 clones; less than 85% are singletons and the top ten take about 9.3%.

Sequencing was done on a sample of peripheral blood. This receptor was identified in a woman older than 75 in a cohort sampled during active or convalescent COVID-19. V usage is TRBV2 and J usage is TRBJ1-2; 8 nucleotides agree with TRBD1. CDR3: CASTRQGFNYGYTF. The CDR3 DNA reads TGTGCCAGCACCCGACAGGGGTTTAACTATGGCTACACCTTC.